These T cell receptor beta chains were read from a single sample in a study of blood T cell repertoires in COVID-19. Method: immunoSEQ multiplex PCR; TCRdb's copy keeps in-frame clones and lacks some. The repertoire has some 130,000 clones, about 92% of them found once; the top ten carry roughly 4.8%. The sequencing sample was made of peripheral blood. The receptors come from a man between 60 and 75 years old with COVID-19, enrolled during active disease. The CDR3 runs from the conserved cysteine through the conserved F or W. D genes are given only for firm matches. The size of a clone is reported for some rows only, either as once, few or many, or as a class for expanded clones.

j_call v_call d_call clone_size cdr3_aa cdr3_nt
TRBJ2-1 TRBV18 TRBD2 . CASSPTVRTSGTNEQFF TGTGCCAGCTCCCCCACCGTTAGGACTAGCGGGACCAATGAGCAGTTCTTC
TRBJ1-2 TRBV6-5 . . CASSRWQGNYGYTF TGTGCCAGCAGCCGTTGGCAGGGGAACTATGGCTACACCTTC
TRBJ1-1 TRBV2 . . CASRGSSGTEAFF TGTGCCAGCAGAGGATCCAGCGGAACTGAAGCTTTCTTT
TRBJ2-5 TRBV7-9 TRBD1 . CASSPGTAEETQYF TGTGCCAGCAGCCCCGGGACAGCTGAAGAGACCCAGTACTTC
TRBJ2-7 TRBV28 . . CASRKPNFYEQYF TGTGCCAGCAGGAAACCTAACTTCTACGAGCAGTACTTC
TRBJ1-2 TRBV24-1 TRBD1 few CATSDSTGDLRGYTF TGTGCCACCAGTGATTCGACAGGGGACCTGAGGGGCTACACCTTC
TRBJ1-3 TRBV5-1 . . CASSLAAGISGNTIYF TGCGCCAGCAGCTTGGCCGCGGGGATCTCTGGAAACACCATATATTTT
TRBJ2-2 TRBV29-1 . . CSVEKSGAYGELFF TGCAGCGTTGAAAAGTCAGGGGCATACGGGGAGCTGTTTTTT
TRBJ1-2 TRBV30 . . CAWSVSGGQGYTF TGTGCCTGGAGTGTATCCGGAGGGCAGGGCTACACCTTC
TRBJ2-5 TRBV7-3 . once CASEWREGRETQYF TGTGCCAGCGAATGGAGGGAAGGACGGGAGACCCAGTACTTC
TRBJ2-7 TRBV13 . few CASSTRDSSSYEQYF TGTGCCAGCAGCACCCGGGACTCCAGCTCCTACGAGCAGTACTTC
TRBJ2-5 TRBV7-9 . . CASSLAPLQETQYF TGTGCCAGCAGCTTAGCACCACTACAAGAGACCCAGTACTTC
TRBJ1-6 TRBV2 . . CASRRTVNSPLHF TGTGCCAGCAGACGAACAGTTAATTCACCCCTCCACTTT
TRBJ1-2 TRBV6-1 TRBD1 once CASSEATGGYGYTF TGTGCCAGCAGTGAAGCGACAGGGGGATATGGCTACACCTTC
TRBJ1-5 TRBV5-6 TRBD1 once CASSSRRGQGGVIPQHF TGTGCCAGCAGCTCCCGCCGCGGGCAGGGGGGCGTGATACCCCAGCATTTT
TRBJ2-1 TRBV11-2 TRBD1 . CASSSLRGLVNEQFF TGTGCCAGCAGCTCCCTCAGGGGGCTGGTGAATGAGCAGTTCTTC
TRBJ1-4 TRBV7-9 TRBD1 . CASRWDRDPNEKLFF TGTGCCAGCAGGTGGGACAGAGACCCTAATGAAAAACTGTTTTTT
TRBJ1-4 TRBV2 TRBD1 few CASRARQGYEKLFF TGTGCCAGCAGGGCCAGACAGGGTTATGAAAAACTGTTTTTT
TRBJ1-1 TRBV19 TRBD1 once CASSMTGWNTEAFF TGTGCCAGTAGTATGACAGGGTGGAACACTGAAGCTTTCTTT
TRBJ2-1 TRBV5-4 TRBD1 . CASSREMGDSSYNEQFF TGTGCCAGCAGCCGCGAGATGGGGGACAGCTCCTACAATGAGCAGTTCTTC
TRBJ1-1 TRBV11-2 TRBD1 . CASSLDRVEAFF TGTGCCAGCAGCCTGGACAGGGTGGAAGCTTTCTTT
TRBJ2-2 TRBV18 . . CASSPPPGEDTGELFF TGTGCCAGCTCACCACCACCGGGAGAGGACACCGGGGAGCTGTTTTTT
TRBJ1-6 TRBV24-1 TRBD1 . CATSDPQGRNSPLHF TGTGCCACCAGTGACCCACAGGGGCGGAATTCACCCCTCCACTTT
TRBJ1-4 TRBV6-1 TRBD1 . CASSEGQGANEKLFF TGTGCCAGCAGTGAGGGGCAGGGGGCTAATGAAAAACTGTTTTTT
TRBJ2-5 TRBV4-2 TRBD1 . CASSQDRGRETQYF TGTGCCAGCAGCCAAGACAGGGGGCGGGAGACCCAGTACTTC
TRBJ2-6 TRBV30 . . CATKQPSGANVLTF TGTGCCACCAAACAGCCGTCTGGGGCCAACGTCCTGACTTTC
TRBJ2-3 TRBV4-3 TRBD2 . CASSQVASGRGDTQYF TGCGCCAGCAGCCAAGTGGCAAGCGGGAGGGGAGATACGCAGTATTTT
TRBJ2-7 TRBV7-9 TRBD2 once CASSPPPAGVYEQYF TGTGCCAGCAGCCCCCCTCCAGCGGGAGTCTACGAGCAGTACTTC
TRBJ2-1 TRBV11-1 . . CASSLPRDGSYNEQFF TGTGCCAGCAGCTTACCCCGGGATGGCTCCTACAATGAGCAGTTCTTC
TRBJ1-2 TRBV7-9 . . CASSFNSANYGYTF TGTGCCAGCAGCTTCAACAGTGCTAACTATGGCTACACCTTC
TRBJ2-1 TRBV7-9 TRBD2 . CASSPRTSGGYNEQFF TGTGCCAGCAGCCCTCGGACTAGCGGGGGTTACAATGAGCAGTTCTTC
TRBJ1-1 TRBV4-2 . . CASSQVPDQGDTEAFF TGTGCCAGCAGCCAAGTCCCGGACCAAGGGGACACTGAAGCTTTCTTT
TRBJ1-4 TRBV30 . . CAWATGRTNEKLFF TGTGCCTGGGCCACAGGGAGAACTAATGAAAAACTGTTTTTT
TRBJ1-2 TRBV19 . . CASSTRTSGYTF TGTGCCAGTAGTACGAGGACATCCGGCTACACCTTC
TRBJ2-2 TRBV29-1 TRBD1 once CSVEGARGHDTGELFF TGCAGCGTTGAAGGGGCCAGGGGGCACGACACCGGGGAGCTGTTTTTT
TRBJ2-1 TRBV11-3 . . CASSLGDINNEQFF TGTGCCAGCAGCTTAGGCGACATCAACAATGAGCAGTTCTTC
TRBJ2-5 TRBV30 TRBD2 . CAWSTTRGRMGETQYF TGTGCCTGGAGTACCACCCGCGGGAGAATGGGAGAGACCCAGTACTTC
TRBJ2-7 TRBV7-9 TRBD1 . CATSPFPGQGRMSYEQYF TGTGCCACATCTCCATTCCCGGGACAGGGCCGAATGTCCTACGAGCAGTACTTC
TRBJ1-1 TRBV5-1 TRBD1 . CASSLTQGAGGNTEAFF TGCGCCAGCAGCTTGACACAGGGGGCCGGGGGGAACACTGAAGCTTTCTTT
TRBJ2-6 TRBV28 . . CASRMAGIDSGANVLTF TGTGCCAGCAGGATGGCGGGGATTGACTCTGGGGCCAACGTCCTGACTTTC
TRBJ2-5 TRBV5-1 . . CASSFDSYQETQYF TGCGCCAGCAGCTTCGACAGCTACCAAGAGACCCAGTACTTC
TRBJ2-3 TRBV7-9 TRBD2 few CASSLADSGRGPDTQYF TGTGCCAGCAGCTTAGCGGATAGCGGGAGGGGTCCAGATACGCAGTATTTT
TRBJ2-4 TRBV15 TRBD2 once CATSQPGTSVTKNIQYF TGTGCCACCAGCCAACCCGGGACTAGCGTAACCAAAAACATTCAGTACTTC
TRBJ2-7 TRBV7-9 TRBD2 . CASSPPTSGSYEQYF TGTGCCAGCAGCCCCCCAACTAGCGGGTCCTACGAGCAGTACTTC
TRBJ2-7 TRBV13 TRBD2 . CASSSTTRTSGALPYEQYF TGTGCCAGCAGCTCCACGACCCGGACTAGCGGAGCGCTTCCCTACGAGCAGTACTTC
TRBJ2-5 TRBV6-6 TRBD1 . CASSSNRGKETQYF TGTGCCAGCAGTTCTAACAGGGGGAAAGAGACCCAGTACTTC
TRBJ1-5 TRBV7-9 . . CASSLASGVQPQHF TGTGCCAGCAGCTTAGCGTCGGGGGTTCAGCCCCAGCATTTT
TRBJ2-1 TRBV7-8 . . CASSTGGLVNEQFF TGTGCCAGCAGCACAGGTGGGCTAGTCAATGAGCAGTTCTTC
TRBJ2-3 TRBV5-5 . once CASSLVRTLTDTQYF TGTGCCAGCAGCTTGGTACGGACACTCACAGATACGCAGTATTTT
TRBJ1-6 TRBV3-1/TRBV3-2 . few CASSQEGTGRGSPLHF TGTGCCAGCAGCCAAGAAGGGACTGGTAGGGGATCACCCCTCCACTTT
TRBJ2-5 TRBV6-5 . . CASIGDAQGETQYF TGTGCCAGCATCGGGGACGCCCAGGGGGAGACCCAGTACTTC
TRBJ2-5 TRBV6-1 . . CASSPVTGETQYF TGTGCCAGCAGCCCCGTCACGGGAGAGACCCAGTACTTC
TRBJ2-5 TRBV27 . . CASSSTGLQMRETQYF TGTGCCAGCAGTTCAACAGGTCTCCAGATGCGAGAGACCCAGTACTTC